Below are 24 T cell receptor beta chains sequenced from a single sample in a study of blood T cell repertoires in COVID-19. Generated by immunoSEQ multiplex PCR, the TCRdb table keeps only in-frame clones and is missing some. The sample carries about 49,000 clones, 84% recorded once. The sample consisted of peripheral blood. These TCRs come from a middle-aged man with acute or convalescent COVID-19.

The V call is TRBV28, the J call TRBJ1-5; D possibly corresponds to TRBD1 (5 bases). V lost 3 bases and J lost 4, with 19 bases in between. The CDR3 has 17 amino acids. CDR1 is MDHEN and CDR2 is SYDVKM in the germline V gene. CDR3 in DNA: TGTGCCAGCAGTTTTGTACCGAAGGGGAATGTAAATCAGCCCCAGCATTTT. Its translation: CASSFVPKGNVNQPQHF.

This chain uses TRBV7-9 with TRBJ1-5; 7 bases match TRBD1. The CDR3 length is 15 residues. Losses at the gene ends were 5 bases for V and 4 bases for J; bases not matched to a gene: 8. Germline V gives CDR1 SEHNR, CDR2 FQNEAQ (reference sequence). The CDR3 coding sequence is TGTGCCAGCAGCCCATCGACAGGGACGAATCAGCCCCAGCATTTT. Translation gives CASSPSTGTNQPQHF.

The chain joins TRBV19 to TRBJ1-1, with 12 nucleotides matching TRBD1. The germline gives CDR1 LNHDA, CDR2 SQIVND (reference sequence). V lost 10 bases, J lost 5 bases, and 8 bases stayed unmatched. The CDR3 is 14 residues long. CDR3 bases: TGTGCCATTAGGGGGACAGGGGGCTGGACTGAAGCTTTCTTT. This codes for CAIRGTGGWTEAFF.

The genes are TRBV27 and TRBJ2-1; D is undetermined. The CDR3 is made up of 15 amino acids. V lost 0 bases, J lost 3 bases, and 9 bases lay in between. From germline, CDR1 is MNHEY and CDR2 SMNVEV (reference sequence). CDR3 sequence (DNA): TGTGCCAGCAGTTTATCCACTTACGACTACAATGAGCAGTTCTTC. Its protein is CASSLSTYDYNEQFF.

The CDR3: CASSFGDLNGYTF. The CDR3 coding sequence is TGTGCCAGCAGTTTTGGAGACCTAAATGGCTACACCTTC. This rearrangement joins TRBV12-3 or TRBV12-4 to TRBJ1-2; D remains unclear. Trimming shortened V by 3 bases and J by 6 bases, and 11 bases separated the two germline ends. The CDR3 is made up of 13 amino acids.

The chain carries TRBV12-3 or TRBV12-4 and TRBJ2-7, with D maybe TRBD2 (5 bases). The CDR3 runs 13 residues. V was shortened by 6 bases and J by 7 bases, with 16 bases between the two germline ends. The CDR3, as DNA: TGTGCCAGCAGGACTACAACACGGCCGGAGCAGTACTTC. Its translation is CASRTTTRPEQYF.

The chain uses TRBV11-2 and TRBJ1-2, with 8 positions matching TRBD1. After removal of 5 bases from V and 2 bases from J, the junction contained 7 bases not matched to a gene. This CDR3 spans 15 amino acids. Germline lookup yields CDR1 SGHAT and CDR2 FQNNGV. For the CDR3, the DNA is TGTGCCAGCAGCCTAGGGACAGGAGCCAACTATGGCTACACCTTC. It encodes CASSLGTGANYGYTF.

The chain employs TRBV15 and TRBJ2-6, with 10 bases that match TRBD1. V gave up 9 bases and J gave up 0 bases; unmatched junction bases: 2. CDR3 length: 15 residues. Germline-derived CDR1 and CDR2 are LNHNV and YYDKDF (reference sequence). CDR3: CATRDRGSGANVLTF. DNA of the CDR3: TGTGCCACGCGGGACAGGGGCTCTGGGGCCAACGTCCTGACTTTC.

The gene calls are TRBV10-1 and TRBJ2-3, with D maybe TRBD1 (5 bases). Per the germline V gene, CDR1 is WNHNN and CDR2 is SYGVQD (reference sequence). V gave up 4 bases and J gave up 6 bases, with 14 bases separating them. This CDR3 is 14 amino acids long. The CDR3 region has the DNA TGCGCCAGCAGTGTAAGCGCCCCAGGGGATACGCAGTATTTT. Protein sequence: CASSVSAPGDTQYF.

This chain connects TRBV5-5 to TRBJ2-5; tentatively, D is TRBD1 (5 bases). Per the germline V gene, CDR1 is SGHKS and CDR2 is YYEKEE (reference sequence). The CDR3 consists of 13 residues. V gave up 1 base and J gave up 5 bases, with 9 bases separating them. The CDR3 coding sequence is TGTGCCAGCAGCTTGAGGGGTAGGGAGACCCAGTACTTC. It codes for CASSLRGRETQYF.

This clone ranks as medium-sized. CDR3 loop: CASTPQGSYNEQFF. CDR3 in DNA: TGTGCCAGCACCCCTCAGGGCTCCTACAATGAGCAGTTCTTC. This sequence joins TRBV25-1 and TRBJ2-1; tentatively, D is TRBD1 (5 bases). Trimming removed 7 bases at V and 0 bases at J, with 10 bases between. CDR1 is MGHDK, CDR2 SYGVNS, per germline. CDR3 length: 14 amino acids.

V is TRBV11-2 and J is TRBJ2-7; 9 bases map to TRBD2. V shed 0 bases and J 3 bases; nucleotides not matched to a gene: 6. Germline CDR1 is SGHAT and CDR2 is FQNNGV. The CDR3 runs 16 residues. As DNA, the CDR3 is TGTGCCAGCAGCTTAGAAGAGCTAGCGGGGTTCTACGAGCAGTACTTC. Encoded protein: CASSLEELAGFYEQYF.

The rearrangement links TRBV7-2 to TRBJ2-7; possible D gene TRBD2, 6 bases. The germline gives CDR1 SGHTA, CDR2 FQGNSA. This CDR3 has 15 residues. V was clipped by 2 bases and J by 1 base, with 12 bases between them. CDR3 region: CASSLMAGSSYEQYF. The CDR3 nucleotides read TGTGCCAGCAGCTTAATGGCGGGGTCATCCTACGAGCAGTACTTC.

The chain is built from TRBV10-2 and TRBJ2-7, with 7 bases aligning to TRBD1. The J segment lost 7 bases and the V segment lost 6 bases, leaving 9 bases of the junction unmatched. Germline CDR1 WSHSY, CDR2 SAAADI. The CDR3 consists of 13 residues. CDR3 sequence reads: CASRDRLGAEQYF. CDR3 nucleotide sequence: TGCGCCAGCAGGGACAGGTTAGGCGCTGAGCAGTACTTC.

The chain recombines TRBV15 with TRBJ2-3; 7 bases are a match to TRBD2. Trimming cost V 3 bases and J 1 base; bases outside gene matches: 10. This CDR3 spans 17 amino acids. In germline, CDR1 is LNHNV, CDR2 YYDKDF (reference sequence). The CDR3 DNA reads TGTGCCACCAGCAGGGGGGGGACTACCCTCCGCACAGATACGCAGTATTTT. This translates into CATSRGGTTLRTDTQYF.

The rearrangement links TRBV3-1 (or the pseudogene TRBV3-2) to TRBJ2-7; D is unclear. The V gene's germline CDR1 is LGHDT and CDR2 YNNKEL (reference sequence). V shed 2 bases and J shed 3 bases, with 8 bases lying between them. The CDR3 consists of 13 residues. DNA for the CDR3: TGTGCCAGCAGCCAACGGGTTTTCTACGAGCAGTACTTC. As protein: CASSQRVFYEQYF.

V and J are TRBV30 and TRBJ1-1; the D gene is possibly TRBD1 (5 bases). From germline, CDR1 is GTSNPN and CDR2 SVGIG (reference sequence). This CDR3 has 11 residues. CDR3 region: CVVQANTEAFF. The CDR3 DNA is TGTGTTGTACAGGCAAACACTGAAGCTTTCTTT. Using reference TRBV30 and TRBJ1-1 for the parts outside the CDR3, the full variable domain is SQTIHQWPATLVQPVGSPLSLECTVEGTSNPNLYWYRQAAGRGLQLLFYSVGIGQISSEVPQNLSASRPQDRQFILSSKKLLLSDSGFYLCVVQANTEAFFGQGTRLTVV.

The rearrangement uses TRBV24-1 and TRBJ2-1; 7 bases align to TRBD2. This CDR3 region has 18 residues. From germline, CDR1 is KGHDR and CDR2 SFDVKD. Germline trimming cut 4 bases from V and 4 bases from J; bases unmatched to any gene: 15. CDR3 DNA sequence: TGTGCCACCAGTGAATCACCTCGACTAGCAGGACCATACAATGAGCAGTTCTTC. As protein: CATSESPRLAGPYNEQFF.

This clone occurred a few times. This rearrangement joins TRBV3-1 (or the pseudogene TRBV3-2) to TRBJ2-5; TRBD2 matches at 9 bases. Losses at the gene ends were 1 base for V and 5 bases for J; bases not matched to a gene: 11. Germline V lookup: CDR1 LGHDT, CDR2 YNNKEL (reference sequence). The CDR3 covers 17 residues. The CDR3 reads CASSQGKLAGARETQYF. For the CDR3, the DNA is TGTGCCAGCAGCCAAGGGAAATTAGCGGGAGCCCGGGAGACCCAGTACTTC.

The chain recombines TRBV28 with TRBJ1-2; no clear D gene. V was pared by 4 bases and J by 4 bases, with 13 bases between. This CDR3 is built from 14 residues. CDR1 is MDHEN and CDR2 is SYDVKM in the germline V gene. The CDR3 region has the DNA TGTGCCAGCAGTTCCCAGGCAGGAATCTATGGCTACACCTTC. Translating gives CASSSQAGIYGYTF.

The CDR3 protein is CASRPGVADTQYF. The CDR3 coding sequence is TGTGCCAGCAGGCCAGGGGTGGCAGATACGCAGTATTTT. The rearrangement joins TRBV5-4 to TRBJ2-3, with D perhaps TRBD1 (6 bases). Germline CDR1 is SGHNT and CDR2 is YYREEE (reference sequence). V lost 5 bases and J 4 bases, leaving 11 bases between the germline ends. The CDR3 is 13 residues long.

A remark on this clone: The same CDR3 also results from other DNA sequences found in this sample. CDR3 in DNA: TGTGCCAGCAGCATAGACAGGGGAAAGACAGATACGCAGTATTTT. Its protein product is CASSIDRGKTDTQYF. This chain connects TRBV7-2 to TRBJ2-3; 8 positions match TRBD1. After removal of 5 bases from V and 3 bases from J, the junction contained 7 bases not matched to a gene. The CDR3 has 15 residues. Germline loops: CDR1 SGHTA, CDR2 FQGNSA.

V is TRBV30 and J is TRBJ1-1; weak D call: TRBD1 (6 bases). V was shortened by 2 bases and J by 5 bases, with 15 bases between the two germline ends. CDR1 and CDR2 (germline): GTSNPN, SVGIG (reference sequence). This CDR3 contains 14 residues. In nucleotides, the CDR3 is TGTGCCTGGAGTAATGGGGGCGCGAGGACTGAAGCTTTCTTT. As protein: CAWSNGGARTEAFF.

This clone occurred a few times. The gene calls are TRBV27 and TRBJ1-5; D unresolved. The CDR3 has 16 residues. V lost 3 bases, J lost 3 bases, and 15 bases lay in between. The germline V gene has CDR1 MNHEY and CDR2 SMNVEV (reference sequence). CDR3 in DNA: TGTGCCAGCAGTTTTCGGGGAGGTAAGAACAATCAGCCCCAGCATTTT. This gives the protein CASSFRGGKNNQPQHF.